This is a list of T cell receptor beta chains from one sample in a study of blood T cell repertoires in COVID-19. Profiling relied on immunoSEQ multiplex PCR, and the TCRdb table lists in-frame clones only, not all of them. This sample has about 170,000 clones, with 85% to 90% found just once. Sequenced material: peripheral blood. The receptors originated from a man aged 50 to 59 who had recovered from COVID-19. Each CDR3 is given with its conserved first and last residue. The D gene is left open where the match is weak. Only some rows state a clone size, as once, few, many or a class for expanded clones.

>15|TRBD1|NA|TRBV19|TRBJ2-1
CASREQGATYNEQFF
TGTGCCAGTAGAGAACAGGGGGCTACCTACAATGAGCAGTTCTTC
>16|TRBD1|NA|TRBV19|TRBJ2-5
CASSTTGTGSVWTQYF
TGTGCCAGTAGTACTACCGGGACAGGGTCCGTTTGGACCCAGTACTTC
>19|TRBD2|NA|TRBV7-9|TRBJ2-3
CASSLYPGTSGVSTDTQYF
TGTGCCAGCAGCTTATACCCTGGGACTAGCGGAGTTAGCACAGATACGCAGTATTTT
>16|TRBD2|NA|TRBV27|TRBJ2-5
CASSLGGLAGGQTQYF
TGTGCCAGCAGTTTAGGGGGCCTAGCGGGGGGCCAGACCCAGTACTTC
>17|TRBD1|NA|TRBV7-3|TRBJ2-4
CASSLAGTSGGKNIQYF
TGTGCCAGCAGCCTCGCCGGGACGTCAGGGGGCAAAAACATTCAGTACTTC
>16|NA|NA|TRBV5-5|TRBJ1-3
CASSPEPTVSGNTIYF
TGTGCCAGCAGCCCCGAACCCACAGTTTCTGGAAACACCATATATTTT
>14|TRBD1|NA|TRBV6-5|TRBJ1-2
CASSLGQGGYGYTF
TGTGCCAGCAGCCTGGGACAGGGGGGCTATGGCTACACCTTC
>18|NA|NA|TRBV7-6|TRBJ2-2
CASSPQGTSFANTGELFF
TGTGCCAGCAGCCCGCAGGGGACATCATTCGCGAACACCGGGGAGCTGTTTTTT
>15|NA|NA|TRBV6-5|TRBJ2-7
CASIGGAANSYEQYF
TGTGCCAGCATAGGAGGGGCCGCAAATAGCTACGAGCAGTACTTC
>15|NA|NA|TRBV9|TRBJ2-2
CASSVDVGSTGELFF
TGTGCCAGCAGCGTAGATGTGGGGAGCACCGGGGAGCTGTTTTTT
>15|NA|NA|TRBV6-2/TRBV6-3|TRBJ2-1
CASSYGRGSYNEQFF
TGTGCCAGCAGTTACGGGAGGGGGTCCTACAATGAGCAGTTCTTC
>15|TRBD1|NA|TRBV2|TRBJ1-2
CASSEASQGAGGYTF
TGTGCCAGCAGTGAAGCGTCACAGGGGGCAGGTGGCTACACCTTC
>14|NA|NA|TRBV7-8|TRBJ1-2
CASSLFHTNYGYTF
TGTGCCAGCAGCTTATTCCACACAAACTATGGCTACACCTTC
>16|NA|NA|TRBV28|TRBJ1-3
CASIPSVYRSGNTIYF
TGTGCCAGCATTCCCTCGGTTTACCGCTCTGGAAACACCATATATTTT
>17|NA|once|TRBV18|TRBJ2-5
CASSPSPRLGFQETQYF
TGTGCCAGCTCACCAAGTCCTCGGTTGGGCTTCCAAGAGACCCAGTACTTC
>15|TRBD1|NA|TRBV6-1|TRBJ1-6
CASSEDRGITSPLHF
TGTGCCAGCAGTGAGGACAGGGGAATAACATCACCCCTCCACTTT
>14|NA|NA|TRBV7-3|TRBJ2-1
CASSLSPSGNEQFF
TGTGCCAGCAGCTTAAGCCCGTCGGGTAATGAGCAGTTCTTC
>15|TRBD1|NA|TRBV27|TRBJ2-2
CASSFNEYRDRGLFF
TGTGCCAGCAGTTTTAATGAATACCGGGACAGGGGGCTGTTTTTT
>14|NA|few|TRBV2|TRBJ1-5
CASSDWQGNQPQHF
TGTGCCAGCAGTGATTGGCAGGGTAATCAGCCCCAGCATTTT
>13|TRBD1|few|TRBV2|TRBJ2-5
CASSVQGAETQYF
TGTGCCAGCAGCGTACAGGGGGCTGAGACCCAGTACTTC
>15|TRBD2|NA|TRBV7-9|TRBJ2-7
CASSGRREYWYEQYF
TGTGCCAGCAGCGGACGGCGGGAGTATTGGTACGAGCAGTACTTC
>15|NA|NA|TRBV5-4|TRBJ2-6
CASSLVGAGANVLTF
TGTGCCAGCAGCTTGGTGGGCGCTGGGGCCAACGTCCTGACTTTC
>15|NA|NA|TRBV29-1|TRBJ1-1
CSATPLNFLNTEAFF
TGCAGCGCCACCCCTTTGAACTTTTTGAACACTGAAGCTTTCTTT
>15|NA|NA|TRBV5-4|TRBJ2-1
CASRVPSGSYNEQFF
TGTGCCAGCAGGGTTCCCAGTGGCTCCTACAATGAGCAGTTCTTC
>15|TRBD1|NA|TRBV5-1|TRBJ2-7
CASSLVAGGAYEQYF
TGCGCCAGCAGCTTGGTGGCAGGGGGCGCCTACGAGCAGTACTTC
>16|TRBD1|NA|TRBV19|TRBJ1-5
CASTQGARSGNQPQHF
TGTGCCAGTACGCAGGGGGCCCGATCGGGCAATCAGCCCCAGCATTTT
>16|NA|once|TRBV28|TRBJ1-5
CASKGGGPPSNQPQHF
TGTGCCAGCAAAGGCGGGGGACCACCTAGCAATCAGCCCCAGCATTTT
>12|NA|NA|TRBV11-3|TRBJ2-7
CASSLEGGEQYF
TGTGCCAGCAGCTTAGAGGGGGGCGAGCAGTACTTC
>14|TRBD1|NA|TRBV28|TRBJ1-2
CASSRDRPNYGYTF
TGTGCCAGCAGCCGGGACAGACCTAACTATGGCTACACCTTC